This T cell receptor (beta chain) emerged from a study of blood T cell repertoires in COVID-19 (TCRdb year 2020). With respect to the entire study: The collaborator samples originated in the United States, Italy and Spain and spanned the acute and convalescent phases of COVID-19. The repertoires were released in a freely available public database meant as a resource for research on the immune response to SARS-CoV-2. The prospective study material was composed of cDNA or gDNA derived from T cells, B-cell-depleted T cells, or PBMCs. The samples were drawn from the first 160 participants of the ongoing ImmuneRACE study and from 950 to 1,500 subjects provided by 6 global collaborators. Sample metadata almost always included a de-identified subject ID, COVID-19 status, age in years and sex. The dataset comprised deeply sampled blood TCRbeta repertoires from subjects exposed to, actively infected with, or recovered from COVID-19. Where available, HLA class I and class II types were taken from metadata supplied by the sample provider and were not determined by assay-based typing.

Collaborating institutions collected whole blood in K2EDTA tubes following their own protocols. For TCRbeta analysis, collaborators shipped samples in one of three forms: frozen whole blood, isolated PBMCs, or DNA extracted from either of those sample types. Comments on this clone: Its antigen has not been determined. Base qualities are not provided; no much larger clone lies one nucleotide away.

The investigation overall reported the following: How much clinical and demographic metadata was included differed by source and by participant, and the metadata was provided uncurated.

TCRbeta CDR3 regions were amplified from genomic DNA by means of the immunoSEQ Assay, a bias-controlled multiplex PCR. The published analysis was carried out like this. The number of nucleated cells in each sample was estimated from the amplification of reference gene primers within the assay. Sequence reads were collapsed and filtered to measure the absolute abundance of every unique TCRbeta CDR3 rearrangement. Productive Simpson clonality was computed per sample as the square root of Simpson's diversity index over productive rearrangements. TCRdb took over this immuneACCESS table, retaining in-frame rearrangements with V and J assigned. Such tables are incomplete; in checked studies, under half of the missing clones stem from an unresolved V gene, and the remainder is unexplained. That table gives V, J and clone size, and the DNA gave D and trimming. The sample data list about 180,000 clones, and about 88% of these were observed just once. The leading ten clones occupy less than 3.5% of the sample.

Material for sequencing was peripheral blood. The TCR sequence derives from a woman in her 30s with active or convalescent COVID-19.

The CDR3 loop reads CASSVGRDRGQNYGYTF. The DNA sequence reads TGTGCCAGCAGCGTAGGGCGGGACAGGGGGCAAAACTATGGCTACACCTTC. The sequence links TRBV9 to TRBJ1-2, with 12 bases in between that match TRBD1. Trimming takes 0 bases off V and 2 bases off J; junction bases not matched to a gene: 5. The CDR3 spans 17 residues, from the cysteine through the phenylalanine. Only CDR3 DNA remains: 51 bases, in frame from the first base. The germline V gene provides CDR1 SGDLS and CDR2 YYNGEE.